Described below is a single T cell receptor (beta chain) sequence and its context. Profiling relied on immunoSEQ multiplex PCR, and the TCRdb table lists in-frame clones only, not all of them. The sample lists roughly 230,000 clones, around 84% occurring once. The data were obtained in a study of blood T cell repertoires in COVID-19. CDR1 is SGHTA, CDR2 FQGNSA, per germline. There are 13 residues in the CDR3. V gave up 5 bases and J gave up 6 bases, with 13 bases separating them. The chain joins TRBV7-2 to TRBJ1-1, with a possible D match to TRBD1 (5 bases). Sequencing was done on a sample of PBMCs or T cells enriched from blood (not recorded which). This clonotype was obtained from a woman aged 45-59 years who had been exposed to COVID-19. The CDR3 DNA reads TGTGCCAGCAGCCTAGGGCAGGGCCCTGAAGCTTTCTTT. Translating it yields CASSLGQGPEAFF.